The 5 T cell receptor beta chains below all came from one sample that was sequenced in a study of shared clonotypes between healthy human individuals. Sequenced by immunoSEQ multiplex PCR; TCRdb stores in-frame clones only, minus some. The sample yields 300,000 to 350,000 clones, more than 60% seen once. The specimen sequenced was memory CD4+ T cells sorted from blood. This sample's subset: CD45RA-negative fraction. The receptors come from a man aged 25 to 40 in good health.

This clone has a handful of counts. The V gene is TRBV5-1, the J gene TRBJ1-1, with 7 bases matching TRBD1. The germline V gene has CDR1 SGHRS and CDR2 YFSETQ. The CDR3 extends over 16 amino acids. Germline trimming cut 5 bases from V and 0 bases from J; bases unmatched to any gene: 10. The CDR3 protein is CASRTRGGMMNTEAFF. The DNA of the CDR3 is TGCGCCAGCAGGACCAGGGGGGGCATGATGAACACTGAAGCTTTCTTT.

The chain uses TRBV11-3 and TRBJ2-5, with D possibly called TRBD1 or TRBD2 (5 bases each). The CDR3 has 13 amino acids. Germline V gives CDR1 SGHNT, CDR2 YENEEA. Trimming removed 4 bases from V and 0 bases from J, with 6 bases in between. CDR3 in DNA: TGTGCCAGCAGCTCGGGACACCAAGAGACCCAGTACTTC. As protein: CASSSGHQETQYF.

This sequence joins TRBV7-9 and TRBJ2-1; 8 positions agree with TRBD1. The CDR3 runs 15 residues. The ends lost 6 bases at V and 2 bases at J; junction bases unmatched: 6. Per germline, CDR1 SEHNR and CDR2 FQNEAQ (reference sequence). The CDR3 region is CASSPDRAPYNEQFF. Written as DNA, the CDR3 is TGTGCCAGCAGTCCGGACAGGGCACCCTACAATGAGCAGTTCTTC.

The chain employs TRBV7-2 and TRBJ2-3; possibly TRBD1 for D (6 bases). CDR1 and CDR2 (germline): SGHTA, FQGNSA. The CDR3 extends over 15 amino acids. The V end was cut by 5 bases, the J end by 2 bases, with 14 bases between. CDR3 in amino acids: CASSRGQLLTDTQYF. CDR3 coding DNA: TGTGCCAGCAGCCGAGGACAGCTTCTCACAGATACGCAGTATTTT.

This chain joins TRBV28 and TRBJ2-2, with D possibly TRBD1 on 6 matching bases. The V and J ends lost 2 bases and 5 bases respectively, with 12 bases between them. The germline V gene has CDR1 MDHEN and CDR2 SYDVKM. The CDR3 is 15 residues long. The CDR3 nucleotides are TGTGCCAGCAGTTTACACAGGGATGTAACCGGGGAGCTGTTTTTT. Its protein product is CASSLHRDVTGELFF.